A selection of T cell receptor beta chains follows, all from one sample in a study of blood T cell repertoires in COVID-19. Assay: immunoSEQ multiplex PCR; the TCRdb copy retains only in-frame clones and omits some. The sample carries about 210,000 clones, 86% recorded once. The sample was PBMCs or T cells enriched from blood (not recorded which). The receptor source for this set is a man aged 35 to 55 with acute COVID-19. Each CDR3 is given with its conserved first and last residue. A D gene is named only where the DNA matches it firmly. Clone size is shown for a subset of rows, as once, few, many or a class of expanded clone.

abundance	v_gene	d_gene	j_gene	CDR3nt	CDR3aa
.	TRBV30	.	TRBJ1-1	TGTGCCTGCCTGAAACTGGGGGGGACTGAAGCTTTCTTT	CACLKLGGTEAFF
.	TRBV5-4	.	TRBJ1-2	TGTGCCAGCAGAGCATGGGGGGTGGAGAGTAACTATGGCTACACCTTC	CASRAWGVESNYGYTF
.	TRBV24-1	.	TRBJ2-2	TGTGCCACCGCGAGCGAGAGAGGGACCGGGGAGCTGTTTTTT	CATASERGTGELFF
.	TRBV6-5	.	TRBJ1-4	TGTGCCAGCAGTTGGTCATCGGCAACTAATGAAAAACTGTTTTTT	CASSWSSATNEKLFF
few	TRBV28	.	TRBJ2-1	TGTGCCAGCAGTTTGCAAGCTGAGCAGTTCTTC	CASSLQAEQFF
.	TRBV2	.	TRBJ1-5	TGTGCCAGCAGTGTAGCCAGGGGAAGCAATCAGCCCCAGCATTTT	CASSVARGSNQPQHF
.	TRBV29-1	.	TRBJ1-5	TGCAGCGTTGAAGATAAGGGGGTTACCCAGCATTTT	CSVEDKGVTQHF
.	TRBV24-1	TRBD2	TRBJ2-1	TGTGCCACCAGGACTAGCGGGAGTGTCAGTGAGCAGTTCTTC	CATRTSGSVSEQFF
.	TRBV11-2	.	TRBJ2-1	TGTGCCAGCAGCTTTTCTAATGAGCAGTTCTTC	CASSFSNEQFF
.	TRBV5-1	TRBD2	TRBJ2-1	TGCGCCAGCAGTTTGACTAGCGGGGCCTACAATGAGCAGTTCTTC	CASSLTSGAYNEQFF
.	TRBV6-4	TRBD1	TRBJ2-1	TGTGCCACCCGGGGACAGTCCTACAATGAGCAGTTCTTC	CATRGQSYNEQFF
.	TRBV7-2	TRBD1	TRBJ2-5	TGTGCCAGCAGCTCACAGGGGGGACAAGAGACCCAGTACTTC	CASSSQGGQETQYF
few	TRBV18	TRBD1	TRBJ1-2	TGTGCCAGCTCACAGGACAGGGGCTATGGCTACACCTTC	CASSQDRGYGYTF
.	TRBV27	.	TRBJ2-1	TGTGCCAGCAGTTTCCTGAACGCGAACAATGAGCAGTTCTTC	CASSFLNANNEQFF
.	TRBV19	TRBD1	TRBJ2-7	TGTGCCAGTAGTGCCACGGGACAGGGTCAGAGTAAGCAGTACTTC	CASSATGQGQSKQYF
.	TRBV28	TRBD2	TRBJ2-7	TGTGCCAGCATGAAAGCGGGAACGTTCTACGAGCAGTACTTC	CASMKAGTFYEQYF
.	TRBV28	.	TRBJ2-3	TGTGCCAGCAGAAGGACTCCCTCCGATACGCAGTATTTT	CASRRTPSDTQYF
.	TRBV5-1	.	TRBJ2-3	TGCGCCAGCAGCTTGCAATCGGTACAGGGAACGACAGATACGCAGTATTTT	CASSLQSVQGTTDTQYF
.	TRBV28	TRBD1	TRBJ1-2	TGTGCCAGCAGTATTACAGGGGGTGGCTACGCCTTC	CASSITGGGYAF
.	TRBV28	.	TRBJ1-1	TGTGCCAGCAGTTTAATCCAGGGGTTTGTTGAAGCTTTCTTT	CASSLIQGFVEAFF
.	TRBV7-9	.	TRBJ2-1	TGTGCCAGCAGCCCCCCCGGGAGTTTCAATGAGCAGTTCTTC	CASSPPGSFNEQFF
.	TRBV7-2	.	TRBJ2-7	TGTGCCAGCAGCCAGCGAGGGCCTCCCTACGAGCAGTACTTC	CASSQRGPPYEQYF
.	TRBV5-4	.	TRBJ2-7	TGTGCCAGCAGCTTGCGGAGCTCCTACGAGCAGTACTTC	CASSLRSSYEQYF
.	TRBV10-3	.	TRBJ2-5	TGTGCCATCATGAGGGAAGGAGAGACCCAGTACTTC	CAIMREGETQYF
few	TRBV27	.	TRBJ1-5	TGTGCCAGCAGTTTAGGTATCGGTCAGCCCCAGCATTTT	CASSLGIGQPQHF
many	TRBV11-3	.	TRBJ2-7	TGTGCCAGCAGCTTAGATTTCAACGGACATTCCCTTTCCGAGCAGTACTTC	CASSLDFNGHSLSEQYF
few	TRBV6-4	.	TRBJ1-2	TGTGCCAGCAGTGCAACAGAGGGAGGCTACACCTTC	CASSATEGGYTF
once	TRBV7-2	.	TRBJ1-5	TGTGCCAGCAGCTTAGGCCCAGGTAGCAATCAGCCCCAGCATTTT	CASSLGPGSNQPQHF
.	TRBV9	.	TRBJ2-2	TGTGCCAGCAGCGTACGAATCAGCGGGAACACCGGGGAGCTGTTTTTT	CASSVRISGNTGELFF
.	TRBV7-3	TRBD2	TRBJ2-1	TGTGCCAGCAGCTCGGGACTAGCGGATATCAATGAGCAGTTCTTC	CASSSGLADINEQFF
.	TRBV20-1	.	TRBJ1-2	TGCAGTGCAACAACAGGGGGCTACACCTTC	CSATTGGYTF
.	TRBV4-1	.	TRBJ2-1	TGCGCCAGCAGCCAGCTGAGCGGGAATGAGCAGTTCTTC	CASSQLSGNEQFF
.	TRBV18	TRBD2	TRBJ2-7	TGTGCCAGCTCACCACCGGGGGCGGGAGGGCCTCGCGAGCAGTACTTC	CASSPPGAGGPREQYF
.	TRBV2	.	TRBJ1-4	TGTGCCAGCAAATCAGGGGAAGGGGAGGAAAAACTGTTTTTT	CASKSGEGEEKLFF
.	TRBV3-1/TRBV3-2	TRBD2	TRBJ2-1	TGTGCCAGCAGCCAAGGATCTAGCGGGCTATACAATGAGCAGTTCTTC	CASSQGSSGLYNEQFF
few	TRBV5-4	TRBD1	TRBJ2-7	TGTGCCAGCAGCTTGCCAGGGGGCAACGAGCAGTACTTC	CASSLPGGNEQYF
.	TRBV11-2	.	TRBJ2-1	TGTGCCAGCAGCTTTGTAGGTGGGGCTAACTACAATGAGCAGTTCTTC	CASSFVGGANYNEQFF
.	TRBV6-4	.	TRBJ2-1	TGTGCCAGCAGTGGACCTGGCGGACAACCCAATGAGCAGTTCTTC	CASSGPGGQPNEQFF
.	TRBV18	TRBD2	TRBJ2-1	TGTGCCAGCTCACCGGTAGCGGGAGGGGGAAATGAGCAGTTCTTC	CASSPVAGGGNEQFF
.	TRBV7-9	.	TRBJ1-5	TGTGCCAGCAGGAATTCAGGGAATCAGCCCCAGCATTTT	CASRNSGNQPQHF
.	TRBV29-1	TRBD1	TRBJ2-7	TGCAGCGTTTACCTTCCGACAGGGACCACGGGCGAGCAGTACTTC	CSVYLPTGTTGEQYF